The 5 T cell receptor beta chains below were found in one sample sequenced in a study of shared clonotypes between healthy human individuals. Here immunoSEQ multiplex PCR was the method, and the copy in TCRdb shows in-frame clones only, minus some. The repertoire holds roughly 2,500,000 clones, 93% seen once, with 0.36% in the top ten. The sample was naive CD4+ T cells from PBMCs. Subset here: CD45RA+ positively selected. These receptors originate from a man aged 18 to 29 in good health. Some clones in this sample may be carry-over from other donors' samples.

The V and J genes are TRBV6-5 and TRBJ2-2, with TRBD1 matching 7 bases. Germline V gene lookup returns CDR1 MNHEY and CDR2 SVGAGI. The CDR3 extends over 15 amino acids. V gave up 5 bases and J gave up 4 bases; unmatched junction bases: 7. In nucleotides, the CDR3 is TGTGCCAGCAGTACAGGGGTATGGGTCACCGGGGAGCTGTTTTTT. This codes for CASSTGVWVTGELFF.

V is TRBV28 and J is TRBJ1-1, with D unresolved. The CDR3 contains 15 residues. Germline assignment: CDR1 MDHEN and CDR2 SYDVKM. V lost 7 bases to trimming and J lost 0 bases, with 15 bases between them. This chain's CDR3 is CASIKGGVLNTEAFF. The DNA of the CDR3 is TGTGCCAGCATTAAAGGCGGAGTCCTGAACACTGAAGCTTTCTTT.

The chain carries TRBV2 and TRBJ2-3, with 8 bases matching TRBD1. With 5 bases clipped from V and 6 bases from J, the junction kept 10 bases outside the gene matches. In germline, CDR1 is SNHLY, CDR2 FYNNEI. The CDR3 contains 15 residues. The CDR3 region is CASSLTGDPGDTQYF. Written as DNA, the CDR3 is TGTGCCAGCAGTTTGACAGGGGACCCAGGGGATACGCAGTATTTT.

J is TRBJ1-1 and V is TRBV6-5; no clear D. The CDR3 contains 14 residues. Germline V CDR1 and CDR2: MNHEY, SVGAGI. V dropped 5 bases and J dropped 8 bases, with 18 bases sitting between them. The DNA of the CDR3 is TGTGCCAGCAGTGCTATTCAGAGGGCCAGAGAAGCTTTCTTT. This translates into CASSAIQRAREAFF.

The CDR3 bases are TGTGCCAGCAGCCGAACACCCCTGGGGGGGAGGGCCGAAAATGAGCAGTTCTTC. Translation gives CASSRTPLGGRAENEQFF. This chain links TRBV5-4 with TRBJ2-1, with 7 positions matching TRBD2. Germline V CDR1 and CDR2: SGHNT, YYREEE (reference sequence). The CDR3 spans 18 residues. The V segment lost 4 bases and the J segment 7 bases; nucleotides outside the gene matches: 20.